Listed here are 17 T cell receptor beta chains from one sample, sequenced in a study of long-term antiretroviral therapy in people with HIV (dated by TCRdb to between 2021 and 2024). The immunoSEQ hsTCRB v3.0 assay was used at survey level resolution to sequence the TRB variable region. The table comes from immuneACCESS by way of TCRdb, which keeps in-frame sequences with V and J called. Part of the clones is missing from these tables; in studies checked, under half for an unresolved V gene and the rest for unknown reasons. The sample table records roughly 20,000 clones; 85% of these occur just once. Of the sample, around 3.9% is held by the ten largest clones. The source material was unsorted PBMCs, sampled about 4 years after starting antiretroviral therapy. These receptors were collected from a man aged 18-30 years with HIV.

V is TRBV2 and J is TRBJ1-5; TRBD1 aligns across 9 bases. This CDR3 contains 13 residues. Germline V lookup: CDR1 SNHLY, CDR2 FYNNEI. After removal of 6 bases from V and 4 bases from J, the junction contained 1 base not matched to a gene. CDR3 region: CASSGTGNQPQHF. CDR3 nucleotides: TGTGCCAGCAGCGGGACAGGGAATCAGCCCCAGCATTTT.

The genes are TRBV29-1 and TRBJ2-5, with D unclear. This CDR3 comprises 15 residues. Deletions cut 0 bases from V and 5 bases from J, with 16 bases between. Germline V CDR1 and CDR2: SQVTM, ANQGSEA. The CDR3 region has the DNA TGCAGCGTTGAAGATAATTCGGGTTATTGGGAGACCCAGTACTTC. It codes for CSVEDNSGYWETQYF.

The chain carries TRBV5-4 and TRBJ2-3, with 9 bases matching TRBD1. The CDR3 runs to 15 residues. Germline V gene sequence: CDR1 SGHNT, CDR2 YYREEE (reference sequence). After removal of 4 bases from V and 8 bases from J, the junction contained 11 bases not matched to a gene. The CDR3 loop is CASSARDREPGTQYF. DNA for the CDR3: TGTGCCAGCAGCGCGAGGGACAGGGAACCGGGTACGCAGTATTTT.

A single count supports this clone. The J gene is TRBJ2-1, the V gene TRBV7-2; TRBD1 might be the D (6 bases). V was cut by 1 base and J by 8 bases, with 21 bases left in between. CDR1 is SGHTA and CDR2 is FQGNSA in the germline V gene. The CDR3 length is 17 residues. CDR3 sequence reads: CASSLEFPQGSAYEQFF. The CDR3, as DNA: TGTGCCAGCAGCTTAGAGTTCCCACAGGGATCGGCCTATGAGCAGTTCTTC.

Here the CDR3 reads CASSAVSSYEQYV. The DNA of the CDR3 is TGTGCCAGCAGTGCCGTTAGCTCCTACGAGCAGTACGTC. V usage is TRBV6-1 and J usage is TRBJ2-7; D gene uncertain. Trimming took off 4 bases at V and 0 bases at J, with 7 bases between the two ends. The CDR3 has 13 residues. Germline CDR1 reads MNHNS; CDR2 reads SASEGT.

CDR3 nucleotides: TGCGCCAGCAGCTTAACGGGGGGGCCGAATACGCAGTATTTT. Translated, it gives CASSLTGGPNTQYF. This sequence joins TRBV5-1 and TRBJ2-3, with 8 bases matching TRBD2. Trimming at V came to 2 bases and at J to 7 bases, leaving 6 bases not matched to a gene. This CDR3 has 14 residues. CDR1 is SGHRS, CDR2 YFSETQ, per germline.

The rearrangement uses TRBV2 and TRBJ2-5; no firm D call. Germline V CDR1 and CDR2: SNHLY, FYNNEI. The CDR3 loop spans 12 amino acids. Trimming left V 4 bases short and J 1 base short, with 4 bases between. The CDR3 loop is CASSASQETQYF. The CDR3 region has the DNA TGTGCCAGCAGTGCGTCCCAAGAGACCCAGTACTTC.

The genes are TRBV7-3 and TRBJ1-3, with D tentatively TRBD1 (5 bases). Germline V gene lookup returns CDR1 SGHTA and CDR2 FQGTGA. The CDR3 consists of 13 residues. The V and J ends lost 5 bases and 4 bases respectively, with 9 bases between them. The CDR3 DNA is TGTGCCAGCAGCCCAGGGCCCGGAAACACCATATATTTT. It encodes CASSPGPGNTIYF.

This chain joins TRBV5-6 and TRBJ2-7; 8 bases match TRBD2. Germline trimming cut 5 bases from V and 3 bases from J; bases unmatched to any gene: 10. Germline assignment: CDR1 SGHDT and CDR2 YYEEEE. CDR3 size: 15 residues. As DNA, the CDR3 is TGTGCCAGCAGTGAAGCTAGCGGGCTTTACTACGAGCAGTACGTC. Its protein product is CASSEASGLYYEQYV.

V usage is TRBV7-8 and J usage is TRBJ1-1, with D perhaps TRBD1 (5 bases). Germline CDR1 and CDR2: SGHVS and FQNEAQ. CDR3 size: 17 residues. V dropped 2 bases and J dropped 0 bases, with 16 bases sitting between them. The CDR3 is CASSLRGRSGVNTEAFF. In nucleotides, the CDR3 is TGTGCCAGCAGCTTACGGGGCAGGAGTGGAGTGAACACTGAAGCTTTCTTT.

V is TRBV9 and J is TRBJ2-3, with 11 bases identical to TRBD1. The CDR3 is made up of 14 amino acids. The germline CDR1 and CDR2 sequences are SGDLS and YYNGEE. After removal of 3 bases from V and 10 bases from J, the junction contained 7 bases not matched to a gene. CDR3 DNA sequence: TGTGCCAGCAGCGGGGACAGGGGGTTTTCCCCGCAGTATTTT. This encodes CASSGDRGFSPQYF. Filled out from reference TRBV9 and TRBJ2-3, the complete variable domain reads DSGVTQTPKHLITATGQRVTLRCSPRSGDLSVYWYQQSLDQGLQFLIQYYNGEERAKGNILERFSAQQFPDLHSELNLSSLELGDSALYFCASSGDRGFSPQYFGPGTRLTVL.

V gene TRBV6-6 combines with J gene TRBJ1-4, with D perhaps TRBD1 (5 bases). The germline V gene has CDR1 MNHNY and CDR2 SVGAGI (reference sequence). Trimming cost V 7 bases and J 4 bases, with 13 bases left between them. The CDR3 is 14 amino acids. As DNA, the CDR3 is TGTGCCAGCACCCTGGGGCAGGGTAATGAAAAACTGTTTTTT. It yields the protein CASTLGQGNEKLFF.

The chain is built from TRBV28 and TRBJ2-2; 7 bases are a match to TRBD1. Germline CDR1 and CDR2: MDHEN and SYDVKM. After removal of 5 bases from V and 3 bases from J, the junction contained 9 bases not matched to a gene. This CDR3 region has 16 residues. The CDR3 loop is CASSPSGTADTGELFF. As DNA, the CDR3 is TGTGCCAGCAGTCCCTCCGGGACAGCGGACACCGGGGAGCTGTTTTTT.

V is TRBV29-1 and J is TRBJ2-2; D not certain. The CDR3 length is 15 residues. Germline V gene data show CDR1 as SQVTM and CDR2 as ANQGSEA. Trimming removed 0 bases at V and 1 base at J, with 9 bases between. The CDR3: CSVEDPERNTGELFF. CDR3 nucleotide sequence: TGCAGCGTTGAAGATCCGGAACGGAACACCGGGGAGCTGTTTTTT.

The CDR3 loop is CASSFRGSTEAFF. The CDR3 region has the DNA TGTGCCAGCAGTTTTCGGGGGAGCACTGAAGCTTTCTTT. J is TRBJ1-1 and V is TRBV28; a possible D gene is TRBD1 (5 bases). This CDR3 region has 13 residues. Germline CDR1 MDHEN, CDR2 SYDVKM. Trimming shortened V by 3 bases and J by 4 bases, and 9 bases separated the two germline ends.

A remark on this clone: One end of the junction varies from germline; a read error may be responsible. V and J are TRBV7-7 and TRBJ2-2; D is uncertain. Germline V gene lookup returns CDR1 SSHAT and CDR2 FNYEAQ (reference sequence). The CDR3 has 13 amino acids. The CDR3 sequence is CASSPLNPGELFF. For the CDR3, the DNA is TGTGCTAGCAGCCCCCTTAACCCCGGGGAGCTGTTTTTT.

Written as DNA, the CDR3 is TGCAGCGTTGGAAACCACCCCGGCCCGAAGGGCGGGGAGCTGTTTTTT. Its translation is CSVGNHPGPKGGELFF. The chain links TRBV29-1 to TRBJ2-2; D call uncertain. CDR3 length: 16 residues. The germline gives CDR1 SQVTM, CDR2 ANQGSEA. V lost 4 bases to trimming and J lost 7 bases, with 22 bases between them.